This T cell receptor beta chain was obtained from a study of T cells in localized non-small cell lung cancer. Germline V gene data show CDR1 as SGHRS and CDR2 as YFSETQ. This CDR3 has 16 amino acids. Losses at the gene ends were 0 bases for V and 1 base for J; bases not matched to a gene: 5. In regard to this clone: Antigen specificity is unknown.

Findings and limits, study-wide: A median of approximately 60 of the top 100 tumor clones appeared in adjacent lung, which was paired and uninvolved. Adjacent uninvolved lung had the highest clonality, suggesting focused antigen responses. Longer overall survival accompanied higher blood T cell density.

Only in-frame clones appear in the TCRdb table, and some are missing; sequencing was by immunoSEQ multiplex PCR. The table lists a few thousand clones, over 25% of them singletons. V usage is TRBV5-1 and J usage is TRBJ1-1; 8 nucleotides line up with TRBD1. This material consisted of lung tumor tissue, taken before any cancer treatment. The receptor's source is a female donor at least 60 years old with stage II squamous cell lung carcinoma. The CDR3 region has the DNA TGCGCCAGCAGCTTGGTACCAGGGGGCACGAACACTGAAGCTTTCTTT. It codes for CASSLVPGGTNTEAFF.